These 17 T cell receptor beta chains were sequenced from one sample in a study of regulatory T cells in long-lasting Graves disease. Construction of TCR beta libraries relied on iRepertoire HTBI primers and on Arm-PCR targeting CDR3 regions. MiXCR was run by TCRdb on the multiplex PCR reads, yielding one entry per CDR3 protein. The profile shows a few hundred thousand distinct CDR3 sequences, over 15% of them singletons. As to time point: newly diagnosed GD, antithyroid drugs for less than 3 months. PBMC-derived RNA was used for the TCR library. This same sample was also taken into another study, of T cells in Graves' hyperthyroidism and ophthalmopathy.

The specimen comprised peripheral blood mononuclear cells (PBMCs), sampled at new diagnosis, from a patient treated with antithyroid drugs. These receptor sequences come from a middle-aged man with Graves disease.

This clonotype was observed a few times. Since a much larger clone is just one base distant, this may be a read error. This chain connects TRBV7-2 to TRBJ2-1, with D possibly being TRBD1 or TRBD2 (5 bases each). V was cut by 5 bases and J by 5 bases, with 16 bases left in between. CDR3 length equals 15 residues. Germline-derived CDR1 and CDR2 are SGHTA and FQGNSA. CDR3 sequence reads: CASSPVGPGDNEQFF. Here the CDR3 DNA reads TGTGCCAGCAGCCCCGTGGGACCTGGGGACAATGAGCAGTTCTTC.

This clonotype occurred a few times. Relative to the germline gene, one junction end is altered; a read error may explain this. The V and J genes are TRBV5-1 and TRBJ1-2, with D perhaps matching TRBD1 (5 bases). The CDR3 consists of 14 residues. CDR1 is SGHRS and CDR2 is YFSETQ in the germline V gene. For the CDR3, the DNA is TGCGTCAGCAGCTTGTTACCGGGGGGGTATGGCTACACCTTC. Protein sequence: CVSSLLPGGYGYTF. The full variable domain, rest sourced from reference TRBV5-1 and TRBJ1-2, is KAGVTQTPRYLIKTRGQQVTLSCSPISGHRSVSWYQQTPGQGLQFLFEYFSETQRNKGNFPGRFSGRQFSNSRSEMNVSTLELGDSALYLCVSSLLPGGYGYTFGSGTRLTVV.

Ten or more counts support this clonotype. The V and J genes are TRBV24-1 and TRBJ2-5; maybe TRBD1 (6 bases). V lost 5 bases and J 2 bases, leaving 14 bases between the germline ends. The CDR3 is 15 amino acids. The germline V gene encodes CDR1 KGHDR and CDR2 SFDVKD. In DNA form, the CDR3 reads TGTGCCACCAGTGGCTCAGGGGCCATGCAAGAGACCCAGTACTTC. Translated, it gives CATSGSGAMQETQYF.

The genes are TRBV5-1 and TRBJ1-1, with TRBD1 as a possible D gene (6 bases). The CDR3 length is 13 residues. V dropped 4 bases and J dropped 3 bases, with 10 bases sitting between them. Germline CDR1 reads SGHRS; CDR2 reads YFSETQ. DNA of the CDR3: TGCGCCAGCAGCCGGGGACACGACACTGAAGCTTTCTTT. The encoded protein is CASSRGHDTEAFF.

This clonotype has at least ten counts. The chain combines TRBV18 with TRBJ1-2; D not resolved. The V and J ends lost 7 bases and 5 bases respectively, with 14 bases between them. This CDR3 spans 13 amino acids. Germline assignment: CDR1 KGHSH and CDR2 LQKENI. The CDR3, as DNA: TGTGCCAGCTGCGACGACGGCAGATATGGCTACACCTTC. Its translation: CASCDDGRYGYTF.

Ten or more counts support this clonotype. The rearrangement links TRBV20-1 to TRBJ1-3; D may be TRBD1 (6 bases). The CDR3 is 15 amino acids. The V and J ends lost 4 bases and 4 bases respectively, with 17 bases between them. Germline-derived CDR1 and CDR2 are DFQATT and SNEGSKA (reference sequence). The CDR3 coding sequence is TGCAGTGCTAAAGGAAGGGGGGGGGCGGGAAACACCATATATTTT. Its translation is CSAKGRGGAGNTIYF.

CDR3 amino acids: CASSPSTGWVQPQHF. The CDR3 nucleotides read TGTGCCAGCAGTCCCTCGACAGGGTGGGTTCAGCCCCAGCATTTT. The chain carries TRBV12-3 or TRBV12-4 and TRBJ1-5, with 7 bases aligning to TRBD1. The length of the CDR3 is 15 residues. J gave up 6 bases and V 5 bases, and 10 bases lay outside the gene matches.

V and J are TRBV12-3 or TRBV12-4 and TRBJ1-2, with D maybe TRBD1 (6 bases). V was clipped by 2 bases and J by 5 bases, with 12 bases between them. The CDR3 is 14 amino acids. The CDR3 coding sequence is TGTGCCAGCAGTTTACAGGGGCCAGGGTATGGCTACACCTTC. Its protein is CASSLQGPGYGYTF.

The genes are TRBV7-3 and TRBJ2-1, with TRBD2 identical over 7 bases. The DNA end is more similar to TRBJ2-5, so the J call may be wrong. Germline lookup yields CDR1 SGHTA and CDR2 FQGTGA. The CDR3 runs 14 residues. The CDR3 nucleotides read TGTGCCAGCAGCTTTAACGGGGGGCAAGAGACCCAGTACTTC. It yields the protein CASSFNGGQETQYF.

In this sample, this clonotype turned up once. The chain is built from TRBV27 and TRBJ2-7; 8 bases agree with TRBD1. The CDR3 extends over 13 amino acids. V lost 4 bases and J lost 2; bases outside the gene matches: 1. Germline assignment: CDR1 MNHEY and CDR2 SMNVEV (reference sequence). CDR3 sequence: CASSWGQAYEQYF. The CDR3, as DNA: TGTGCCAGCAGTTGGGGACAGGCCTACGAGCAGTACTTC.

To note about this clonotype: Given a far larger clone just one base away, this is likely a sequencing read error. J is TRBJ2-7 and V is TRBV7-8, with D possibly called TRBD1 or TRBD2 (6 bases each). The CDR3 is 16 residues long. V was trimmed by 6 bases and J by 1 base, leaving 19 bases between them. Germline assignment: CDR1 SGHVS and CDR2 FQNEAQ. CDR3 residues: CASRKPGASASYEQYF. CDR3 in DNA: TGTGCCAGCAGAAAGCCGGGGGCCTCGGCGTCCTACGAGCAGTACTTC.

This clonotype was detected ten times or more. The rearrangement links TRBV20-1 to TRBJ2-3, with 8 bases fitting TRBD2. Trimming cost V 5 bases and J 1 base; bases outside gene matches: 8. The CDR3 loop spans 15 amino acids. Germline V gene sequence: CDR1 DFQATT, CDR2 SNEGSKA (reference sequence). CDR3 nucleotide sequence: TGCAGTGCTGAAAAAAGCGGGGGTGGCACAGATACGCAGTATTTT. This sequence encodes CSAEKSGGGTDTQYF.

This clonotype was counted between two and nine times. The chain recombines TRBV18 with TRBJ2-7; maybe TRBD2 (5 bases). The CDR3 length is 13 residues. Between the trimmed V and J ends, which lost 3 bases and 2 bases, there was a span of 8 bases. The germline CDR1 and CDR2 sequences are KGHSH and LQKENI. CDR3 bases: TGTGCCAGCTCACCGGACTTGACCTACGAGCAGTACTTC. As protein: CASSPDLTYEQYF.

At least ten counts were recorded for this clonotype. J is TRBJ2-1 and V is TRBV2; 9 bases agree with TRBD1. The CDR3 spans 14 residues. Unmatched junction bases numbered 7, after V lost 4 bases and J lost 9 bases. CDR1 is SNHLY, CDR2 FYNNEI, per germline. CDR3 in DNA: TGTGCCAGCAGTGCGGGACAGGGCTTCGGTGAGCAGTTCTTC. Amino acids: CASSAGQGFGEQFF. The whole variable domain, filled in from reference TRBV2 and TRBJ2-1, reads EPEVTQTPSHQVTQMGQEVILRCVPISNHLYFYWYRQILGQKVEFLVSFYNNEISEKSEIFDDQFSVERPDGSNFTLKIRSTKLEDSAMYFCASSAGQGFGEQFFGPGTRLTVL.

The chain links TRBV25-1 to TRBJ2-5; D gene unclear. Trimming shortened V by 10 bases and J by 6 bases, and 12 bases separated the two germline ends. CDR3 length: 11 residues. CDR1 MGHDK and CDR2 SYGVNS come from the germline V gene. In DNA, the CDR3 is TGTGCCACTACGGTTAGCCAGACCCAGTACTTC. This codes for CATTVSQTQYF.

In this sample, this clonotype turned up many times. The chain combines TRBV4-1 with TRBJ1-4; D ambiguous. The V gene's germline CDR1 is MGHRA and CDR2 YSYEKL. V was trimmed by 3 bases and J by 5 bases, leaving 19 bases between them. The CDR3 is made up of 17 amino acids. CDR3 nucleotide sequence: TGCGCCAGCAGCCAGGGAGCCGGGATACCTACAAATGAAAAACTGTTTTTT. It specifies CASSQGAGIPTNEKLFF.

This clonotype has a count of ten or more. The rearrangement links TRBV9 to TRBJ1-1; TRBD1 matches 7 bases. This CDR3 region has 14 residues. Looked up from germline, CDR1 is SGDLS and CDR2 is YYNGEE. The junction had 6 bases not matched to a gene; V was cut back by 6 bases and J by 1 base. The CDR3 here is CASNLGQANTEAFF. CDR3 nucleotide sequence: TGTGCCAGCAACCTTGGACAGGCGAACACTGAAGCTTTCTTT.